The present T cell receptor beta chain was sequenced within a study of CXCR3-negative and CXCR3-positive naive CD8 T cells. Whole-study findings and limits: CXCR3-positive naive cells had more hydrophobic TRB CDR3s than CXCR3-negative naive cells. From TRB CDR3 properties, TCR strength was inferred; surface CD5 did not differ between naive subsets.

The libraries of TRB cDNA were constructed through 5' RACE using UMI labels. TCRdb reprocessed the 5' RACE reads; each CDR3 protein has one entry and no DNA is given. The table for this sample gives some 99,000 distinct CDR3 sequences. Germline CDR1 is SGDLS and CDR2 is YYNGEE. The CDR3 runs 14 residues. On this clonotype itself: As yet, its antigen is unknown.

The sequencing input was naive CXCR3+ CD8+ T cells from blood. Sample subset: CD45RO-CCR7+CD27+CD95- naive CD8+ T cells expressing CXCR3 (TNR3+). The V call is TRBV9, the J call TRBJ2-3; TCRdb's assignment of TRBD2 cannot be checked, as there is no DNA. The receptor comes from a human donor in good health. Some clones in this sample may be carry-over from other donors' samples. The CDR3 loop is CASSVAPLADAQYF.